This TCR beta chain comes out of a study of cytomegalovirus exposure and HLA in healthy donors. CDR1 and CDR2 (germline): SGHAT, FQNNGV. V lost 2 bases and J lost 7, with 14 bases in between. The CDR3 covers 14 residues. Points on this clone: Antigen: not known.

Both 60 Vbeta primers and 13 Jbeta primers went into the PCR. Clones were sequenced by immunoSEQ multiplex PCR, and TCRdb holds only the in-frame ones, with some missing. The sample holds over 200,000 clones, more than 85% seen once. Study-wide results and caveats: Compared with the approximately 680-donor mean, an Asian-associated ancestry cluster reportedly had fewer N-insertions, according to a later analysis.

This clonotype was obtained from a woman under 30 in good health and CMV-seronegative. The chain has TRBV11-2 and TRBJ2-5; D is ambiguous. Sample: PBMCs. CDR3 residues: CASSLRDTERTQYF. The DNA of the CDR3 is TGTGCCAGCAGCTTACGAGATACCGAGCGGACCCAGTACTTC. Variable domain in full (rest from reference TRBV11-2 and TRBJ2-5): EAGVAQSPRYKIIEKRQSVAFWCNPISGHATLYWYQQILGQGPKLLIQFQNNGVVDDSQLPKDRFSAERLKGVDSTLKIQPAKLEDSAVYLCASSLRDTERTQYFGPGTRLLVL.